This TCR beta chain was captured by sequencing in a study of T cells in Graves' hyperthyroidism and ophthalmopathy. As for the study in general: Peripheral blood specimens were obtained at initial diagnosis, prior to any treatment. Study outcomes and limitations: Blood shared most expanded thyroid clonotypes above 0.001.

Amplified TCR beta CDR3 regions came from RNA transcripts. Initially, a first-round RT-PCR of the TCR CDR3 employed the HTBI primer set. TCRdb redid the calling of the multiplex PCR reads with MiXCR, one entry per CDR3 protein. The sample holds around 250,000 distinct CDR3 sequences, less than 15% seen once. Unmatched junction bases numbered 11, after V lost 2 bases and J lost 3 bases. Germline CDR1 SGHDN, CDR2 FVKESK. The CDR3 covers 19 residues. This clonotype was found many times. Antigen unknown. Uncontrolled infection, other autoimmune disease, pregnancy or lactation disqualified patients from enrolment.

The TCR comes from a woman aged 40 to 50 with Graves' hyperthyroidism that later progressed to Graves' ophthalmopathy. Source material: blood. V gene TRBV14 combines with J gene TRBJ2-3, with TRBD2 matching 13 bases. As DNA, the CDR3 is TGTGCCAGCAGCCAACTTAACCCAGGACTAGCGGGAGTTACAGATACGCAGTATTTT. Amino acid sequence: CASSQLNPGLAGVTDTQYF.